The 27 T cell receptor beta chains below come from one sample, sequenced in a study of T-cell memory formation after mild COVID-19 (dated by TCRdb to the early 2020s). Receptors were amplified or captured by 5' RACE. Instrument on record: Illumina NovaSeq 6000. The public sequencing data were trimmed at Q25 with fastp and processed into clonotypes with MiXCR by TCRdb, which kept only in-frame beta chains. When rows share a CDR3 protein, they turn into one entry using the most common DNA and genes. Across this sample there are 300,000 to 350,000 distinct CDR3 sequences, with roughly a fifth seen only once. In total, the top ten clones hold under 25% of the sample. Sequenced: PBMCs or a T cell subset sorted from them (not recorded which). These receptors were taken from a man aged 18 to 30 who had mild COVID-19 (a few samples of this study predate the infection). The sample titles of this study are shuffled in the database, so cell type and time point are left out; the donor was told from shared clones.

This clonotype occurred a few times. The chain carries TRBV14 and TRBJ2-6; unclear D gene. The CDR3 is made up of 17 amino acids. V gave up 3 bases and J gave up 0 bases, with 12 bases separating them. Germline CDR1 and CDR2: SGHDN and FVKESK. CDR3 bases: TGTGCCAGCAGCCACCGGGTCTCCTACTCTGGGGCCAACGTCCTGACTTTC. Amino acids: CASSHRVSYSGANVLTF.

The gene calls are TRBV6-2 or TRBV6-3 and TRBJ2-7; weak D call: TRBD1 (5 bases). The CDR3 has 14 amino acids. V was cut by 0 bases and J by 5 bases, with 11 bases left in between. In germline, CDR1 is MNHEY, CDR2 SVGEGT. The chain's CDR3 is CASSYSGHRNEQYV. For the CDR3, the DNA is TGTGCCAGCAGTTACTCCGGCCACAGGAACGAGCAGTACGTC.

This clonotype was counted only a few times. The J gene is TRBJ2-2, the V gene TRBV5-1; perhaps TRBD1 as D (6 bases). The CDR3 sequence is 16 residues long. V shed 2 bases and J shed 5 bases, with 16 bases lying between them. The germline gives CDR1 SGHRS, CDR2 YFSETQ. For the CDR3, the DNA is TGCGCCAGCAGCTTATTCGTGGGACAACCGACCGGGGAGCTGTTTTTT. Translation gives CASSLFVGQPTGELFF.

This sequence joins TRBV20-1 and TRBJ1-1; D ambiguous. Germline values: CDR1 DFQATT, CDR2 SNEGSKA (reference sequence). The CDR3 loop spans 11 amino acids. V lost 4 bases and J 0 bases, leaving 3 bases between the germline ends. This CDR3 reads CSAILNTEAFF. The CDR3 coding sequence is TGCAGTGCTATACTGAACACTGAAGCTTTCTTT.

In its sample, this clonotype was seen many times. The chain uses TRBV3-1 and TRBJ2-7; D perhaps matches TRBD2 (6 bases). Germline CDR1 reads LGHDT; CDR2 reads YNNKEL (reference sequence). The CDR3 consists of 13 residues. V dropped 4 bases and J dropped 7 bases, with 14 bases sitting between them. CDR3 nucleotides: TGTGCCAGCAGCCGGGACTCCGGTCGAGAGCAGTACTTC. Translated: CASSRDSGREQYF.

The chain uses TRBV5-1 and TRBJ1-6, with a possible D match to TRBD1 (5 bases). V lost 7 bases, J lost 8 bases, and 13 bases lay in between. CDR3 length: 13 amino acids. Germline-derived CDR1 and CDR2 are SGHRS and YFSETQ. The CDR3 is CASSPQDDSPLHF. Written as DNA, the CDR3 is TGCGCCAGCTCACCACAGGATGATTCACCCCTCCACTTT.

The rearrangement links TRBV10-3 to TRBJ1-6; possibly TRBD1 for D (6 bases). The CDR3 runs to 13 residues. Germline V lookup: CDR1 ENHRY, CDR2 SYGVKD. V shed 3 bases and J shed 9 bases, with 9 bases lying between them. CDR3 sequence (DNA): TGTGCCATCAGTGACAGGGGCTTTTCACCCCTCCACTTT. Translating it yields CAISDRGFSPLHF.

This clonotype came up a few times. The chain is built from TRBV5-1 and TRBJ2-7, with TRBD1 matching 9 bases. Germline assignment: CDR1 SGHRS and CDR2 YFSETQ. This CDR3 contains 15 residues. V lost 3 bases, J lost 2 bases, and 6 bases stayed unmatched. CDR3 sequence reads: CASSSKGQGPYEQYV. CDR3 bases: TGCGCCAGCAGCTCCAAGGGACAGGGCCCCTACGAGCAGTACGTC.

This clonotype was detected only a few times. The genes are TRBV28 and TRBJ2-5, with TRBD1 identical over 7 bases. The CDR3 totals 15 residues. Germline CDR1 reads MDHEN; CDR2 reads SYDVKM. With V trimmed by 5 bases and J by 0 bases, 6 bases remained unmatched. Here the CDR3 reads CASSRSTGNQETQYF. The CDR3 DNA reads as TGTGCCAGCAGTCGGTCGACAGGGAACCAAGAGACCCAGTACTTC.

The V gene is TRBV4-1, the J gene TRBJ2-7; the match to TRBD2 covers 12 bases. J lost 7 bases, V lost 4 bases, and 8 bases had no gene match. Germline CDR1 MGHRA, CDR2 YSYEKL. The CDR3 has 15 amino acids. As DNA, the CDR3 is TGCGCCAGCAGCCCCGGACTAGCGGGACGACGGGAGCAGTACGTC. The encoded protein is CASSPGLAGRREQYV.

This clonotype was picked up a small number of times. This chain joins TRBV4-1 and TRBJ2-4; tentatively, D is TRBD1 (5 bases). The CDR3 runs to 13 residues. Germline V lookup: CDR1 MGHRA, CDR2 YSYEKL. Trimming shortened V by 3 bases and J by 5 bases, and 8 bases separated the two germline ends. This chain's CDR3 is CASSHRDENIQYF. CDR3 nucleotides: TGCGCCAGCAGCCACAGGGATGAAAACATTCAGTACTTC.

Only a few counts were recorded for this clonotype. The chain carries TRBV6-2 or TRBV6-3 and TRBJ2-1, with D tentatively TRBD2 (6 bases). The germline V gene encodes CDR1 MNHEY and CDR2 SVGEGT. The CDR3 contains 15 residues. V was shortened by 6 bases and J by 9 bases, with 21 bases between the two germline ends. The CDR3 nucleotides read TGTGCCAGCAGCCAACAGGAACGACCAGCGGGTGAGCAGTTCTTC. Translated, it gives CASSQQERPAGEQFF.

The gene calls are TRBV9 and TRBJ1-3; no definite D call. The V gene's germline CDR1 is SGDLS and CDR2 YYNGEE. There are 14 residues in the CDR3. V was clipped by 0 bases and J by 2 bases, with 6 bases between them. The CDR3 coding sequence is TGTGCCAGCAGCGTAGGGAGTGCTGGAAACACCATATATTTT. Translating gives CASSVGSAGNTIYF.

CDR3 sequence: CASSPGTQEQFF. The CDR3 DNA sequence: TGTGCCAGCAGCCCCGGGACGCAGGAGCAGTTCTTC. The chain is built from TRBV7-2 and TRBJ2-1, with D possibly being TRBD1 or TRBD2 (5 bases each). Trimming left V 5 bases short and J 10 bases short, with 12 bases between. CDR1 is SGHTA, CDR2 FQGNSA, per germline. This CDR3 region has 12 residues. The whole variable domain, remainder taken from reference TRBV7-2 and TRBJ2-1, is GAGVSQSPSNKVTEKGKDVELRCDPISGHTALYWYRQSLGQGLEFLIYFQGNSAPDKSGLPSDRFSAERTGGSVSTLTIQRTQQEDSAVYLCASSPGTQEQFFGPGTRLTVL.

CDR3 DNA: TGCGCCAGCAGCCCTCGGGCAGGGGGGCCGACGGGTGAAGCTTTCTTT. As protein: CASSPRAGGPTGEAFF. The chain employs TRBV5-1 and TRBJ1-1, with 7 bases matching TRBD1. V was pared by 4 bases and J by 7 bases, with 16 bases of the junction left unmatched. The germline gives CDR1 SGHRS, CDR2 YFSETQ. The CDR3 loop spans 16 amino acids.

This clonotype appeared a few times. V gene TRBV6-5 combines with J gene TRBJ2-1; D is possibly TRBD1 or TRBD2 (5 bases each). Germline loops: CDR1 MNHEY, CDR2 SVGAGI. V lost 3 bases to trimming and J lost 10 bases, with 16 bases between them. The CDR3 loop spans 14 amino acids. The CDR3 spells CASSYWGSDPEQFF. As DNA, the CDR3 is TGTGCCAGCAGTTATTGGGGGTCCGACCCAGAGCAGTTCTTC.

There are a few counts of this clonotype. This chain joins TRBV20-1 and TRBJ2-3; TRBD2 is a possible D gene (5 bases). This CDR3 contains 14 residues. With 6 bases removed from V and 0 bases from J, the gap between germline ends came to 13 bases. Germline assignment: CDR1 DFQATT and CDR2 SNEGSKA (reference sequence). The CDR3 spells CSARTHTSTDTQYF. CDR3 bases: TGCAGTGCCCGGACTCATACTAGCACAGATACGCAGTATTTT.

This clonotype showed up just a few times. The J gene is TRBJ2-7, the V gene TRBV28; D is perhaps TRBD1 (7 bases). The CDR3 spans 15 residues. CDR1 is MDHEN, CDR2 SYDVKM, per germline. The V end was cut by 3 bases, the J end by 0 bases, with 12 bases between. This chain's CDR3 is CASSFRQGGSYEQYF. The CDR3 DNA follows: TGTGCCAGCAGTTTTAGGCAGGGGGGCTCCTACGAGCAGTACTTC.

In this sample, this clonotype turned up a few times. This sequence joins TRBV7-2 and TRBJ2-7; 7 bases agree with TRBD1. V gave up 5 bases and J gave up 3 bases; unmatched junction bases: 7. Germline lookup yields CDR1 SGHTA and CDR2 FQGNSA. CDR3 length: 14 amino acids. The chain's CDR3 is CASSEQGQVYEQYF. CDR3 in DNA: TGTGCCAGCAGCGAACAGGGGCAAGTCTACGAGCAGTACTTC.

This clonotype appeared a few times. The CDR3 protein is CASSLGFPPYEQYV. DNA of the CDR3: TGTGCCAGCAGCTTAGGGTTTCCTCCCTACGAGCAGTACGTC. V usage is TRBV7-2 and J usage is TRBJ2-7; D gene ambiguous. CDR3 length equals 14 residues. V lost 1 base, J lost 2 bases, and 9 bases lay in between. From germline, CDR1 is SGHTA and CDR2 FQGNSA.

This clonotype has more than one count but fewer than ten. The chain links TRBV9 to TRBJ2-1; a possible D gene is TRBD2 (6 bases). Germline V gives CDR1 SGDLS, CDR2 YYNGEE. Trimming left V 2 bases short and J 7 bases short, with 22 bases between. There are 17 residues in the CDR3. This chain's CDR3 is CASSVLGAGLSQNEQFF. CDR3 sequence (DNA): TGTGCCAGCAGCGTCCTAGGGGCGGGACTTAGCCAAAATGAGCAGTTCTTC.

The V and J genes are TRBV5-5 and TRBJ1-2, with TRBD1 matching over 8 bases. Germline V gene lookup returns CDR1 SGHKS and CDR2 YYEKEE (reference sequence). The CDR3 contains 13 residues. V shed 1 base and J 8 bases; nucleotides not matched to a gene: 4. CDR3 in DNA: TGTGCCAGCAGCTTGTCCGGGACAGGCGGCTACACCTTC. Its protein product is CASSLSGTGGYTF. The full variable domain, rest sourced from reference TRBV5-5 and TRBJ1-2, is DAGVTQSPTHLIKTRGQQVTLRCSPISGHKSVSWYQQVLGQGPQFIFQYYEKEERGRGNFPDRFSARQFPNYSSELNVNALLLGDSALYLCASSLSGTGGYTFGSGTRLTVV.

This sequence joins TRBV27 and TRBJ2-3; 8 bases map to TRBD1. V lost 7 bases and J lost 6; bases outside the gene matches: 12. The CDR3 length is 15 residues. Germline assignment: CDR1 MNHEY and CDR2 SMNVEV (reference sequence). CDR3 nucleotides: TGTGCCAGCACTTTCCGGGACAGGTTGATGGATACGCAGTATTTT. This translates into CASTFRDRLMDTQYF.

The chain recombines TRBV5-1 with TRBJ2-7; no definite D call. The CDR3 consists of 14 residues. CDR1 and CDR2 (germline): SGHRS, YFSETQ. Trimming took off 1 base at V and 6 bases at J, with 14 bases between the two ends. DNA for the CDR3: TGCGCCAGCAGCTTGATGGGGTTCCACGGCGAGCAGTACGTC. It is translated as CASSLMGFHGEQYV.

Here the CDR3 reads CASSLEAGSENTGELFF. The CDR3 DNA is TGTGCCAGCAGCTTAGAAGCAGGTAGCGAGAACACCGGGGAGCTGTTTTTT. The chain has TRBV11-2 and TRBJ2-2; tentatively, D is TRBD2 (5 bases). CDR3 length equals 17 residues. Trimming pared 0 bases from V and 1 base from J, leaving 12 bases between. Germline V gene lookup returns CDR1 SGHAT and CDR2 FQNNGV. Full variable domain (rest looked up from reference TRBV11-2 and TRBJ2-2): EAGVAQSPRYKIIEKRQSVAFWCNPISGHATLYWYQQILGQGPKLLIQFQNNGVVDDSQLPKDRFSAERLKGVDSTLKIQPAKLEDSAVYLCASSLEAGSENTGELFFGEGSRLTVL.

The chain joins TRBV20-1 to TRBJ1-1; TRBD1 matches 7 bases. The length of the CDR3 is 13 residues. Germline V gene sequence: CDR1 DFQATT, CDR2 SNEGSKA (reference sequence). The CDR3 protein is CRAPKGAGLEAFF. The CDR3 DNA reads TGCAGAGCCCCGAAGGGGGCGGGTTTAGAAGCTTTCTTT.

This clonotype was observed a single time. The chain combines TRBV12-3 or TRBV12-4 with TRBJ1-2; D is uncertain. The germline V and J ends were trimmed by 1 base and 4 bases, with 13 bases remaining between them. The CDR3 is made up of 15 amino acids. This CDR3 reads CASSLGTSSSYGYTF. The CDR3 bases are TGTGCCAGCAGTTTAGGCACGTCCAGCTCCTATGGCTACACCTTC.